The rows below give T cell receptor beta chains drawn from one sample of a study of blood T cell repertoires in COVID-19. The protocol was immunoSEQ multiplex PCR, while the TCRdb copy is restricted to in-frame clones and leaves out a portion. Counted here are a few hundred thousand clones, about 88% occurring once; the ten biggest clones make up 1.9%. Specimen: peripheral blood. These receptors came from a middle-aged man with active or convalescent COVID-19. The CDR3 runs from the conserved cysteine through the conserved F or W. The D gene is left open where the match is weak. Clone size is not always given. Where it is, it says once, few, many or a class for expanded clones.

D | size | length | J | V | DNA | CDR3
NA | NA | 13 | TRBJ1-1 | TRBV19 | TGTGCCAGTACTACTGGGGGAGGCACTGAAGCTTTCTTT | CASTTGGGTEAFF
NA | NA | 14 | TRBJ2-5 | TRBV25-1 | TGTGCCAGCAGTGAACGAGGGCACCAAGAGACCCAGTACTTC | CASSERGHQETQYF
TRBD1 | NA | 16 | TRBJ2-7 | TRBV28 | TGTGCCAGCAGTTCATGGACAGGAGTAAATTCCTACGAGCAGTACTTC | CASSSWTGVNSYEQYF
TRBD1 | NA | 13 | TRBJ1-1 | TRBV19 | TGTGCCAGTAGTGTGACAGGGACCACTGAAGCTTTCTTT | CASSVTGTTEAFF
NA | once | 14 | TRBJ2-7 | TRBV27 | TGTGCCAGCAGCCCCACTCTCGGGTTCTACGAGCAGTACTTC | CASSPTLGFYEQYF
NA | NA | 15 | TRBJ2-5 | TRBV5-1 | TGCGCCAGCAGCCAGGTCGCAGGGTACCAAGAGACCCAGTACTTC | CASSQVAGYQETQYF
NA | NA | 14 | TRBJ1-1 | TRBV5-5 | TGTGCCAGCAGCTTGGGCAGGGGATACGCTGAAGCTTTCTTT | CASSLGRGYAEAFF
TRBD2 | NA | 16 | TRBJ2-1 | TRBV11-2 | TGTGCCAGCAGCCCTAGGGCGGGGGGGCTTTACAATGAGCAGTTCTTC | CASSPRAGGLYNEQFF
TRBD2 | NA | 15 | TRBJ2-2 | TRBV7-3 | TGTGCCAGCAGCTTGGCTAGCGGGAACACCGGGGAGCTGTTTTTT | CASSLASGNTGELFF
NA | NA | 12 | TRBJ2-1 | TRBV12-3/TRBV12-4 | TGTGCCAGCAGTTTTTTGGAGGCTGAGCAGTTCTTC | CASSFLEAEQFF
NA | NA | 13 | TRBJ2-3 | TRBV28 | TGTGCCAGCACCCTACCTAGCACAGATACGCAGTATTTT | CASTLPSTDTQYF
NA | NA | 13 | TRBJ2-7 | TRBV27 | TGTGCCAGCAGTTTAGGCAGGGGTTACGAGCAGTACTTC | CASSLGRGYEQYF
NA | NA | 10 | TRBJ1-1 | TRBV6-5 | TGTGCCAGTATTGACACTGAAGCTTTCTTT | CASIDTEAFF
TRBD2 | NA | 13 | TRBJ2-1 | TRBV2 | TGTGCCAGCAAGCGGGGGAGCGGGACAAGGCAGTTCTTC | CASKRGSGTRQFF
TRBD2 | NA | 17 | TRBJ2-1 | TRBV18 | TGTGCCAGCTCAACGGGACTAGCGGGGGGGTACACCAATGAGCAGTTCTTC | CASSTGLAGGYTNEQFF
NA | NA | 14 | TRBJ2-7 | TRBV21-1 | TGTGCCAGCAGCAAAGGTAGGGGCCCTGGCGAGCAGTACTTC | CASSKGRGPGEQYF
NA | NA | 18 | TRBJ1-6 | TRBV6-1 | TGTGCCAGCAGTGACGTTTTGGGGCGCGACTCCTATAATTCACCCCTCCACTTT | CASSDVLGRDSYNSPLHF
TRBD1 | NA | 15 | TRBJ1-6 | TRBV28 | TGTGCCAGCAGTGTACGACAGGGTGGGGATTCACCCCTCCACTTT | CASSVRQGGDSPLHF
TRBD1 | NA | 14 | TRBJ1-2 | TRBV7-2 | TGTGCCAGCAGCTATGACGCAGGGGGCTATGGCTACACCTTC | CASSYDAGGYGYTF
NA | NA | 15 | TRBJ2-3 | TRBV27 | TGTGCCAGCAGTTCAACTAACTATAGCACAGATACGCAGTATTTT | CASSSTNYSTDTQYF
TRBD1 | NA | 14 | TRBJ2-5 | TRBV14 | TGTGCCAGCAGCCCTAACCTCAGGGGGGAGACCCAGTACTTC | CASSPNLRGETQYF
NA | NA | 16 | TRBJ2-7 | TRBV21-1 | TGTGCCAGCAGGTCCATTCGACAGGCTTACTCCTACGAGCAGTACTTC | CASRSIRQAYSYEQYF
NA | NA | 14 | TRBJ2-5 | TRBV5-1 | TGCGCCAGCAGCTTGGAGTACGGTAGTGAGACCCAGTACTTC | CASSLEYGSETQYF
NA | NA | 13 | TRBJ1-1 | TRBV5-1 | TGCGCCAGCAGCTTGGCCAGGGAGGCTGAAGCTTTCTTT | CASSLAREAEAFF
NA | NA | 15 | TRBJ1-2 | TRBV19 | TGTGCCAGTACGCCGGGGGGCTCCCCTAACTATGGCTACACCTTC | CASTPGGSPNYGYTF
TRBD1 | NA | 16 | TRBJ1-4 | TRBV28 | TGTGCCAGCAGTGCCCAGACAGGGGGACGAAATGAAAAACTGTTTTTT | CASSAQTGGRNEKLFF
NA | NA | 11 | TRBJ1-2 | TRBV28 | TGTGCCAGCAGTTTGTCGTATGGCTACACCTTC | CASSLSYGYTF
TRBD2 | NA | 14 | TRBJ2-7 | TRBV24-1 | TGTGCCACCAGTGATCGGGGGGGCCTATACGAGCAGTACTTC | CATSDRGGLYEQYF
TRBD1 | NA | 15 | TRBJ1-2 | TRBV5-1 | TGCGCCAGCAGCTTGAGGGACAGTGAGGGCTATGGCTACACCTTC | CASSLRDSEGYGYTF
NA | NA | 13 | TRBJ2-5 | TRBV5-4 | TGTGCCAGCAGCTTTACCATCGGAGAGACCCAGTACTTC | CASSFTIGETQYF
NA | NA | 18 | TRBJ2-3 | TRBV15 | TGTGCCACCAGCACCACATTCGACCTGGGGGGGGCCGGGGATACGCAGTATTTT | CATSTTFDLGGAGDTQYF
TRBD1 | once | 17 | TRBJ1-6 | TRBV27 | TGTGCCAGCAGTCCAGGGACAGGGGGAACCTATAATTCACCCCTCCACTTT | CASSPGTGGTYNSPLHF
TRBD2 | NA | 14 | TRBJ2-5 | TRBV5-1 | TGCGCCAGCAGCTCCGGGACTAGTCAAGAGACCCAGTACTTC | CASSSGTSQETQYF
NA | NA | 15 | TRBJ1-5 | TRBV28 | TGTGCCAGCAGTTCCGCGGGGTCGAGCAATCAGCCCCAGCATTTT | CASSSAGSSNQPQHF
NA | NA | 14 | TRBJ2-7 | TRBV5-6 | TGTGCCAGCAGCCCCTCCCTGGCAGGCTACGAGCAGTACTTC | CASSPSLAGYEQYF
NA | NA | 12 | TRBJ2-7 | TRBV2 | TGTGCCAGCAGTGACCCAGCCTACGAGCAGTACTTC | CASSDPAYEQYF
TRBD1 | few | 14 | TRBJ1-5 | TRBV7-9 | TGTGCCAGCAGCCTCGACAGGGGCAATCAGCCCCAGCATTTT | CASSLDRGNQPQHF
NA | NA | 16 | TRBJ2-3 | TRBV3-1/TRBV3-2 | TGTGCCAGCAGCCAAGATGGCGGGACTCCTACAGATACGCAGTATTTT | CASSQDGGTPTDTQYF
NA | NA | 12 | TRBJ2-1 | TRBV10-1 | TGCGCCAGCAGTGACCCTAACAATGAGCAGTTCTTC | CASSDPNNEQFF
NA | NA | 14 | TRBJ1-6 | TRBV23-1 | TGCGCCAGCAGTCAGAGAGGGCTTCTGGACCCCCTCCACTTT | CASSQRGLLDPLHF
NA | NA | 14 | TRBJ1-1 | TRBV21-1 | TGTGCCAGCAGCGCTCGGGTGATGAACACTGAAGCTTTCTTT | CASSARVMNTEAFF
NA | NA | 17 | TRBJ1-6 | TRBV15 | TGTGCCACCAGCAGGGACAGATTAAGCTCCTATAATTCACCCCTCCACTTT | CATSRDRLSSYNSPLHF
TRBD1 | NA | 14 | TRBJ1-2 | TRBV5-6 | TGTGCCAGCAGCTCGAGGACAGGGGCCTATGGCTACACCTTC | CASSSRTGAYGYTF
TRBD2 | NA | 16 | TRBJ2-2 | TRBV18 | TGTGCCAGCTCACCAAGGCCTAGCGGAAACACCGGGGAGCTGTTTTTT | CASSPRPSGNTGELFF
TRBD2 | once | 18 | TRBJ2-3 | TRBV19 | TGTGCCAGTATGGGGCTAGCGGGATACGGGCGTGGCACAGATACGCAGTATTTT | CASMGLAGYGRGTDTQYF
NA | NA | 14 | TRBJ1-2 | TRBV29-1 | TGCAGCGTTGTTTTGCCGGACAGTAACTATGGCTACACCTTC | CSVVLPDSNYGYTF
NA | NA | 14 | TRBJ1-1 | TRBV6-5 | TGTGCCAGCAGTTACGCCGGGAGTGGGACTGAAGCTTTCTTT | CASSYAGSGTEAFF
TRBD2 | NA | 14 | TRBJ2-7 | TRBV4-2 | TGTGCCAGCAGCCATAAGCGGGACCCCTACGAGCAGTACTTC | CASSHKRDPYEQYF
NA | NA | 12 | TRBJ2-7 | TRBV27 | TGTGCCAGCAGGGGAGGCGGGTGGGAGCAGTACTTC | CASRGGGWEQYF
TRBD1 | once | 16 | TRBJ2-7 | TRBV24-1 | TGTGCCACCAGTGATGCCATCCGGGACAGTCTACGGGAGCAGTACTTC | CATSDAIRDSLREQYF
TRBD1 | NA | 16 | TRBJ1-1 | TRBV11-2 | TGTGCCAGCAGCTTCTGGGACAGCAAAATGAACACTGAAGCTTTCTTT | CASSFWDSKMNTEAFF
TRBD2 | NA | 18 | TRBJ2-3 | TRBV7-2 | TGTGCCAGCAGCTTTAGCGGGTATAACGACCCTAGCACAGATACGCAGTATTTT | CASSFSGYNDPSTDTQYF
TRBD1 | NA | 13 | TRBJ1-2 | TRBV25-1 | TGTGCCAGCAGTGAATTCGACAGGGAAGGCTACACCTTC | CASSEFDREGYTF
TRBD2 | NA | 14 | TRBJ2-3 | TRBV30 | TGTGCCTGGAGTAGCGGGGGTTGGACAGATACGCAGTATTTT | CAWSSGGWTDTQYF
TRBD2 | NA | 14 | TRBJ2-3 | TRBV25-1 | TGTGCCAGCAGCCATCTAGCGGGGTCAGATACGCAGTATTTT | CASSHLAGSDTQYF
NA | NA | 17 | TRBJ1-1 | TRBV11-2 | TGTGCCAGCAGCTTAGATCAAACCCGGGGGTGGTTCACTGAAGCTTTCTTT | CASSLDQTRGWFTEAFF
NA | NA | 16 | TRBJ1-6 | TRBV9 | TGTGCCAGCAGCGCAAGGGGGAGCTCCTATAATTCACCCCTCCACTTT | CASSARGSSYNSPLHF
NA | NA | 13 | TRBJ2-2 | TRBV16 | TGTGCCAGCCGGGATACGAACACCGGGGAGCTGTTTTTT | CASRDTNTGELFF